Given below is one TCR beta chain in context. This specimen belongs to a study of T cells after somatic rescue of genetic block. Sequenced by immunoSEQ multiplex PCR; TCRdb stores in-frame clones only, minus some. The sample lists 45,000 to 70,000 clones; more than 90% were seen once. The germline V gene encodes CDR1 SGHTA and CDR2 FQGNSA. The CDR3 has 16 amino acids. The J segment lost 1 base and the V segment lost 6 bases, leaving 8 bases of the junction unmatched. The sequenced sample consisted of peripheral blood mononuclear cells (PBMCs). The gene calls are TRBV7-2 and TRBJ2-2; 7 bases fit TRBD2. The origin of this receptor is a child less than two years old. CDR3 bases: TGTGCCAGCAGTCGCCTGACTAGCCTGAACACCGGGGAGCTGTTTTTT. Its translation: CASSRLTSLNTGELFF.